This T cell receptor beta chain comes out of a study of blood T cell repertoires in COVID-19. Study-wide context: Acute and convalescent COVID-19 specimens originated in the United States, Italy and Spain.

In the source study's methods: By means of reference gene primer amplification, nucleated cell counts were estimated. This table comes from immunoSEQ multiplex PCR, and its TCRdb copy is limited to in-frame clones, with some not included. V and J calls and clone size are as listed in that table; D and trimming were resolved from the DNA. The sample carries about 240,000 clones, about four fifths recorded once. V was trimmed by 3 bases and J by 8 bases, leaving 10 bases between them. The CDR3 runs to 12 residues. The chain links TRBV12-3 or TRBV12-4 to TRBJ1-2, with D hard to call. Sequenced: peripheral blood. The TCR comes from a man aged 45 to 65 with acute or convalescent COVID-19. DNA of the CDR3: TGTGCCAGCAGTTTGGGCCAGCGGGGCTACACCTTC. Its translation is CASSLGQRGYTF.